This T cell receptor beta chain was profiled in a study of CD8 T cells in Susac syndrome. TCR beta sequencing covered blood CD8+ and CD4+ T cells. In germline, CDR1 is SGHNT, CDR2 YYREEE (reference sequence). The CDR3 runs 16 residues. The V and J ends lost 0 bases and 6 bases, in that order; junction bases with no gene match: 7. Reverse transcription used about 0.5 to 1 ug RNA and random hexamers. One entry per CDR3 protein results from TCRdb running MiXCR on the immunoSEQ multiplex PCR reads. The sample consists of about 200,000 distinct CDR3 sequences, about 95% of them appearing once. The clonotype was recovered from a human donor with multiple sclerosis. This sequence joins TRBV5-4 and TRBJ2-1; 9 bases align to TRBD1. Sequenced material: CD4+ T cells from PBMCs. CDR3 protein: CASSLALGTGFNEQFF. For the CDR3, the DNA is TGTGCCAGCAGCTTGGCGTTGGGGACAGGGTTCAATGAGCAGTTCTTC.